What follows describes a single T cell receptor (beta chain). Its antigen has not been determined. There are no base qualities to consult, and no much larger clone falls within one base. In total, approximately 610 healthy bone marrow donors made up the cohort. At the time of sampling, all cohort members were nominally healthy, though unrecorded immune exposures were likely present. The donor tested CMV seronegative and was one of the 352 seronegative cohort members. A peripheral blood sample was collected from each donor, and TCR beta sequencing was performed on peripheral blood mononuclear cells. Genomic DNA was extracted from the blood cell samples with the Qiagen DNeasy Blood Extraction Kit. The CDR3 spans 19 residues, from the cysteine through the phenylalanine. Just CDR3 DNA is preserved here, 57 bases in frame from base 1. For CDR1 and CDR2, the germline V gene (reference sequence) lists SEHNR and FQNEAQ. From V the trimming removes 4 bases and from J it removes 0 bases, while the gene matches leave 9 bases of the junction unaccounted for.

The method was the immunoSEQ multiplex PCR assay. For the multiplex PCR, a mixture combining 60 forward primers for TCR Vbeta segments and 13 reverse primers for TCR Jbeta segments was used. A multiplex PCR assay on genomic DNA amplified the CDR3 region of rearranged TCR beta genes. The amplified TCR beta libraries were sequenced on the Illumina HiSeq System as 87-base-pair reads. As for how the authors treated the data: In a later analysis, roughly 80 million unique TCR beta chains were counted across the 650 to 700 repertoires, and approximately 11 million of these chains were shared by at least two donors. Raw reads were error-corrected and collapsed into unique sequences by a nearest-neighbor algorithm in which closely related sequences were merged to remove PCR and sequencing errors. Alignment of CDR3 sequences to IMGT reference sequences was used to assign V, D and J gene segments. For a sequence to be retained, a match of at least six nucleotides was required to both a V gene segment and a J gene segment. A rearrangement counted as productive if the CDR3 had no stop codons and remained in frame with V and J, and every other rearrangement counted as non-productive. Following IMGT convention, CDR3 was defined as the stretch from the second conserved V-encoded cysteine to the conserved J-encoded phenylalanine. In an earlier analysis of more than 550 of the donors, sequences lacking an unambiguous match to a single V gene segment were excluded. In an earlier analysis of 587 of the donors, V segments were called functional above 56.7% productive rearrangements and were called segregating when the between-donor standard deviation exceeded 5%. A statistical classification framework was developed to diagnose cytomegalovirus status using the catalog of TCR beta chain sequences. V and J gene assignment, in a later analysis, came from comparing TCR nucleotide sequences with IMGT/GENE-DB human TR gene sequences. Using the TCRdist pipeline, a later analysis assigned CDR3 sequences along with most-parsimonious VDJ recombination scenarios. A later analysis defined each TCR beta chain by its CDR3 amino acid sequence plus V-gene family, and excluded reads lacking a unique V-gene family. To address suspected cross-contamination and a sequencing artifact, a later analysis removed a few hundred highly shared, low-generation-probability nucleotide sequences. A later analysis calculated a clonal expansion index for each public chain from normalized within-repertoire ranks of inferred template counts. Generation probabilities in a later analysis came from a VDJ recombination model fitted to out-of-frame rearrangements, and those results were checked against IGoR. In a later analysis, TCR-TCR, TCR-HLA and TCR-CMV co-occurrence was scored with hypergeometric tests, and a repertoire-size bias correction was applied to TCR pairs. In a later analysis, false discovery rates were estimated by permuting HLA or CMV assignments 20 times. In a later analysis, co-occurring TCRs were grouped with DBSCAN, and TCRdist sequence similarity was added when clustering was performed within HLA-allele-positive subsets. Co-occurrence clustering excluded repertoires with fewer than 30,000 or more than 120,000 public chains, plus five with anomalous nucleotide sharing. Sourced from immuneACCESS, this table was stored by TCRdb with only in-frame sequences that have V and J called. A share of the clones is absent; for the studies checked, an unresolved V gene accounts for under half, and the remainder has no known explanation. The V and J calls and clone size are taken from that table; D and trimming were inferred from the DNA. The sample records 55,000 to 80,000 clones, roughly 78% of which are singletons. The ten largest account for over 9.5% of the sample.

This specimen belongs to a study of cytomegalovirus exposure and HLA in healthy donors (dated by TCRdb to 2017 to 2019). About the investigation overall: According to an earlier analysis of 587 of the donors, 150 million to 200 million T cells yielded approximately 120 million unique TCR beta sequences and about 280 Gb of sequence data. The study combined high-throughput TCR immunosequencing, statistical association of individual TCRs with disease status, and machine learning to predict cytomegalovirus infection status. All discovery cohort repertoires had been generated on a single sequencing platform. In an earlier analysis of 587 of the donors, high-throughput TCR beta sequencing was used to judge whether each TCR beta V gene segment behaved as functional or pseudogenic. Among the approximately 400 genotyped donors, approximately 76% belonged to the genetic ancestry cluster associated with self-reported Caucasian donors. Donor age, sex, ethnicity and CMV serostatus were compiled together with the repertoire data. A later genetic analysis used genome-wide SNP genotypes for about 65% of the roughly 700 donors, treating that subset as a discovery cohort. About 280 gigabases of sequencing data and tens of millions of unique TCR sequences were included in an early release covering about 700 HLA-typed donors. Among around 400 genotyped donors of the cohort, an average of roughly 240,000 unique TCR beta nucleotide sequences were sequenced per donor, roughly 18% of them non-productive. Typing coverage differed by locus: A, B, C, DRB1 and DQB1 were typed in roughly 620-630 donors, DQA1 in roughly 510, DPA1 in some 600, and DPB1 in roughly 450. Four to six DR-DQ haplotypes were handled as single units for association and clustering, since linkage in the cohort was strong. Both class I and class II loci were covered by HLA typing, at four-digit resolution. The study was designed to test whether signatures of past pathogen exposure could be identified by cataloging public T cell receptors. Besides the first cohort of approximately 710 subjects, a separate validation cohort made up of 120 different subjects was used. The later analysis used no new phenotypic data to find candidate immune exposures, relying instead on TCR beta sequences and their occurrence across donors. The study used immunosequencing to profile the T cell repertoires of several hundred subjects and linked those repertoires to cytomegalovirus serostatus. A later analysis re-examined previously published TCR beta repertoires from over 500 donors and added high-resolution HLA genotyping to investigate patterns of TCR occurrence.

Findings and caveats that apply to the study as a whole: A few of the identified cytomegalovirus-associated TCR beta chains were confirmed in vitro to be specific for cytomegalovirus antigens. Linkage disequilibrium might explain the correlated functional status among segregating V segments, but an unknown experimental factor could not be ruled out. Several of the top co-occurrence clusters appeared to be linked to parvovirus B19, influenza, CMV and Epstein-Barr virus, according to a later analysis. In a later analysis, HLA-associated TCR beta chains were found to be more clonally expanded and to have lower generation probabilities than equally common non-associated chains. In a later analysis, TCR association rates were found to vary across HLA loci, with the most associated TCRs seen for DRB1 alleles and the fewest for HLA-C alleles. The study listed approximately 150 TCR beta chains as associated with cytomegalovirus. Roughly uniform sequencing depth across donors was assumed in presence/absence analyses, although this assumption may not hold. A group of highly shared sequence variants was considered likely to be a technical artifact of the sequencing pipeline. When HLA alleles, especially DR and DQ, strongly co-occurred, TCR associations were difficult to assign to individual alleles. A further reported finding was that TCR beta sequences accurately predicted the HLA-A and HLA-B alleles for most subjects in the first cohort. At a false discovery rate of 0.05, a later analysis linked approximately 18,000 TCR beta sequences to specific HLA alleles. According to a later analysis, most CMV-associated TCR beta chains appeared to be HLA-restricted, and the HLA associations seemed to be driven largely by CMV exposure. Immune exposure information for the cohort was limited to CMV serostatus. In both the original and validation cohorts, the classifier was reported to diagnose cytomegalovirus status with high specificity and sensitivity. An earlier analysis of 450 to 750 of the donors showed that most TCR beta V segments appeared in productive rearrangements either about 87% or about 30% of the time, which broadly matched IMGT annotations. The 87-base-pair reads could not distinguish some IMGT-functional V segments, including TRBV6-2 and TRBV6-3, so those segments were excluded. In a later genetic analysis, fewer N-insertions in productive TCRs were reported among donors in an Asian-associated ancestry cluster than the roughly 700-donor mean. Because counts were too low, about 18 rarely observed V segments, including chromosome 9 orphons, were left out of the earlier analysis of 587 of the donors. Because HLA typing was missing for some donors at each locus, association tests included only the typed subset. In this cohort, only TCR beta chains were sequenced, and detectable features were limited by the absence of alpha or paired-chain data. According to the authors, the approach could potentially be generalized to other disease states and immunological phenotypes. V-gene and J-gene trimming of TCR beta chains was associated with a missense DCLRE1C variant in a later genetic analysis, and the association was replicated in an independent cohort. Most TCR sequences were seen in very few donors, while some public TCRs were found in many individuals.

This chain joins TRBV7-9 to TRBJ2-1, and TRBD2 matches 13 of the central bases. What was sequenced was PBMCs. This clonotype originated in a man between 40 and 49 years old in good health and CMV-seronegative. The base sequence is TGTGCCAGCAGCTCGGACAGAGGACTAGCGGGAGCCTCCTACAATGAGCAGTTCTTC. Translation gives CASSSDRGLAGASYNEQFF.